These T cell receptor beta chains were read from a single sample in a study of blood T cell repertoires in COVID-19. Assay used: immunoSEQ multiplex PCR; TCRdb lists only in-frame clones, some missing. The data hold approximately 100,000 clones, with 80% to 90% observed a single time. Source material: peripheral blood. The receptors come from a human donor in a cohort sampled during active COVID-19. CDR3s include the opening cysteine and the closing phenylalanine or tryptophan. Fields, in order: clone size, D gene, J gene, V gene, CDR3 protein, CDR3 DNA. A D gene is named only where the DNA matches it firmly. For some rows the clone size is stated as once, few or many, or as a class when expanded; others skip it.

. | . | TRBJ2-7 | TRBV27 | CASSLAPRAGEQYF | TGTGCCAGCAGTTTAGCGCCTCGAGCAGGCGAGCAGTACTTC
. | TRBD1 | TRBJ2-3 | TRBV24-1 | CATSDYTTDRPNTQYF | TGTGCCACCAGTGATTATACAACGGACAGGCCAAATACGCAGTATTTT
. | . | TRBJ1-1 | TRBV10-3 | CAISAKGLMNTEAFF | TGTGCCATCAGTGCAAAGGGACTTATGAACACTGAAGCTTTCTTT
. | . | TRBJ2-3 | TRBV11-2 | CASSLIWGVTDTQYF | TGTGCCAGCAGCTTAATATGGGGGGTCACAGATACGCAGTATTTT
. | TRBD2 | TRBJ2-7 | TRBV11-2 | CASSLNSGSRVYEQYF | TGTGCCAGCAGCTTAAACAGCGGGAGTAGGGTCTACGAGCAGTACTTC
. | TRBD2 | TRBJ2-7 | TRBV7-2 | CASSLVRGGYEQYF | TGTGCCAGCAGCTTAGTACGGGGGGGGTACGAGCAGTACTTC
. | TRBD1 | TRBJ1-3 | TRBV9 | CASSVAGQGTGNTIYF | TGTGCCAGCAGCGTAGCGGGACAGGGAACTGGAAACACCATATATTTT
. | TRBD2 | TRBJ2-1 | TRBV5-1 | CASSQGLAANNEQFF | TGCGCCAGCAGCCAGGGACTAGCGGCAAACAATGAGCAGTTCTTC
few | . | TRBJ1-1 | TRBV5-6 | CASSSLPTGNTEAFF | TGTGCCAGCAGCTCCTTACCGACAGGGAACACTGAAGCTTTCTTT
. | . | TRBJ2-7 | TRBV28 | CASSLFMTGAEEQYF | TGTGCCAGCAGTTTATTTATGACTGGGGCGGAGGAGCAGTACTTC
. | TRBD1 | TRBJ1-2 | TRBV7-6 | CASSLDVLTGAGYTF | TGTGCCAGCAGCTTAGACGTTTTGACAGGGGCTGGCTACACCTTC